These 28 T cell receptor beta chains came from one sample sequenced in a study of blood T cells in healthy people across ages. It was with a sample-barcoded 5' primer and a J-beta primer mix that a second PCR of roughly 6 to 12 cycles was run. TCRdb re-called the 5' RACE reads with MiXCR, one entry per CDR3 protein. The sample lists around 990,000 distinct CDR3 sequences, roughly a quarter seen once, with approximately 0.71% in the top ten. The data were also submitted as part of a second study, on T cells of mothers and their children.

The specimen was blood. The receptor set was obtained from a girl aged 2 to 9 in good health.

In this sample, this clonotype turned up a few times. The CDR3 sequence: CASAPSGPQETQYF. In DNA form, the CDR3 reads TGTGCCAGCGCTCCTAGCGGCCCCCAAGAGACCCAGTACTTC. J is TRBJ2-5 and V is TRBV12-3 or TRBV12-4, with 7 bases matching TRBD2. Trimming took 8 bases from V and 1 from J; bases not matched to a gene: 7. CDR3 length: 14 residues.

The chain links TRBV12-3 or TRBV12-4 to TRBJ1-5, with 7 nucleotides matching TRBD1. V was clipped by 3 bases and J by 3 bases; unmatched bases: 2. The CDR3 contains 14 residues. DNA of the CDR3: TGTGCCAGCAGTTTTGACAGGGACAATCAGCCCCAGCATTTT. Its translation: CASSFDRDNQPQHF.

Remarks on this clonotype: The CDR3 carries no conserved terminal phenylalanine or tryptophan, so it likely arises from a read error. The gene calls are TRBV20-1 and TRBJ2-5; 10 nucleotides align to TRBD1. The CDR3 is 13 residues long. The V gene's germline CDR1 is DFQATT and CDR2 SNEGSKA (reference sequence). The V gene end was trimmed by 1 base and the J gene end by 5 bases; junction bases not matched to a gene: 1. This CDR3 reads CSARGTGGETQYS. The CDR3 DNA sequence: TGCAGTGCTAGAGGGACAGGGGGGGAGACCCAGTACTCC.

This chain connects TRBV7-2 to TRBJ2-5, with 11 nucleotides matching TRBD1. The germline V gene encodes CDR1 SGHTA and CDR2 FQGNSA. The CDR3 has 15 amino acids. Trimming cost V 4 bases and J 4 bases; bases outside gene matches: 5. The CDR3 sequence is CASSSGTGGIETQYF. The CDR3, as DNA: TGTGCCAGCAGCTCCGGGACAGGGGGTATAGAGACCCAGTACTTC.

The CDR3: CASSVRQEFSGANVLTF. CDR3 nucleotide sequence: TGTGCCAGCAGCGTACGGCAAGAGTTCTCTGGGGCCAACGTCCTGACTTTC. The chain couples TRBV9 to TRBJ2-6; no reliable D call. The CDR3 spans 17 residues. Germline-derived CDR1 and CDR2 are SGDLS and YYNGEE. Trimming left V 1 base short and J 0 bases short, with 11 bases between.

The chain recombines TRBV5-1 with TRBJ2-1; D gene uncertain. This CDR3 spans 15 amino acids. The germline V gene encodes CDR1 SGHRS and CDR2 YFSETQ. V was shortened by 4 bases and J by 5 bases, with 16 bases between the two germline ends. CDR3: CASSIDYIGNNEQFF. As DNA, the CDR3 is TGCGCCAGCAGCATAGATTACATTGGGAACAATGAGCAGTTCTTC.

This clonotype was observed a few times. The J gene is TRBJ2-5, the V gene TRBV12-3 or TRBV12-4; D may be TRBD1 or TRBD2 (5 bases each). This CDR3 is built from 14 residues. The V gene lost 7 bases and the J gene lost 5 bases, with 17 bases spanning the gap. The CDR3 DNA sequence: TGTGCCAGCACCTTTGAGGGGTCAAGGGAGACCCAGTACTTC. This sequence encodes CASTFEGSRETQYF.

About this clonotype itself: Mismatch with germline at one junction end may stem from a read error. The CDR3, as DNA: TGTGCCGGCTCACCCACAGGTCAAGCCAAAAACATTCAGTACTTC. It specifies CAGSPTGQAKNIQYF. The chain joins TRBV18 to TRBJ2-4; possible D gene TRBD1, 5 bases. The germline V gene encodes CDR1 KGHSH and CDR2 LQKENI. The CDR3 runs to 15 residues.

For the CDR3, the DNA is TGTGCCACCAGCCTACGGACAGAGCATGAAAAACTGTTTTTT. Translation gives CATSLRTEHEKLFF. The chain links TRBV15 to TRBJ1-4, with D possibly being TRBD1 (6 bases). The length of the CDR3 is 14 residues. Trimming removed 5 bases at V and 6 bases at J, with 13 bases between. Germline CDR1 is LNHNV and CDR2 is YYDKDF (reference sequence).

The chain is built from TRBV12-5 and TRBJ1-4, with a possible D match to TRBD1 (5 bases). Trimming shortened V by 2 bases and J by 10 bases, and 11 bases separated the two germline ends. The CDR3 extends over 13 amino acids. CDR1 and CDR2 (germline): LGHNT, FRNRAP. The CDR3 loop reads CASGLPPGGKLFF. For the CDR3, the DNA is TGTGCTAGTGGTTTGCCTCCGGGGGGAAAACTGTTTTTT.

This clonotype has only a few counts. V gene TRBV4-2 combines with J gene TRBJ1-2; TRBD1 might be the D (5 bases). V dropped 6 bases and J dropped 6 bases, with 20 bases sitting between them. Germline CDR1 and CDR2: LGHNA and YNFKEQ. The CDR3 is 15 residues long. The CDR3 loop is CASSQRQLPRDGYTF. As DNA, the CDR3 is TGTGCCAGCAGTCAAAGACAGCTTCCGAGGGATGGCTACACCTTC.

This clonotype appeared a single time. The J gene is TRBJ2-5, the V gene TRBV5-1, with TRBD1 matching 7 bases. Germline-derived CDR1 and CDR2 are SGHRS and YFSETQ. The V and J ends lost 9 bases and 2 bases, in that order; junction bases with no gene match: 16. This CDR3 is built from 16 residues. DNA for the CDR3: TGCGCCACCCAAGGGGGACAGCCCCTCGGGCAAGAGACCCAGTACTTC. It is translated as CATQGGQPLGQETQYF.

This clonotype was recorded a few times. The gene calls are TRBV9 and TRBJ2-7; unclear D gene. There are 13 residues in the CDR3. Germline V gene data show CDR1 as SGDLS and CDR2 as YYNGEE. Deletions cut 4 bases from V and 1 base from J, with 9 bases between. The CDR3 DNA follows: TGTGCCAGCAGCCAAAACCCTTCCTACGAGCAGTACTTC. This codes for CASSQNPSYEQYF. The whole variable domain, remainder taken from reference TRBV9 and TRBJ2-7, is DSGVTQTPKHLITATGQRVTLRCSPRSGDLSVYWYQQSLDQGLQFLIQYYNGEERAKGNILERFSAQQFPDLHSELNLSSLELGDSALYFCASSQNPSYEQYFGPGTRLTVT.

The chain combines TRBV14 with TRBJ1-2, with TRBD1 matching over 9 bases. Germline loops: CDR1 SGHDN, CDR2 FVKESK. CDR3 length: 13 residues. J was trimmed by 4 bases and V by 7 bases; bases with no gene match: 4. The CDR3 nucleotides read TGTGCCAGCACCCAGGGACAGGGCTATGGCTACACCTTC. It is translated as CASTQGQGYGYTF.

DNA for the CDR3: TGCAGTGCCCTATCCAGCGGAGCTACCTACGAGCAGTACTTC. It specifies CSALSSGATYEQYF. The gene calls are TRBV20-1 and TRBJ2-7, with D maybe TRBD2 (5 bases). The CDR3 consists of 14 residues. Germline lookup yields CDR1 DFQATT and CDR2 SNEGSKA (reference sequence). V shed 6 bases and J shed 2 bases, with 17 bases lying between them.

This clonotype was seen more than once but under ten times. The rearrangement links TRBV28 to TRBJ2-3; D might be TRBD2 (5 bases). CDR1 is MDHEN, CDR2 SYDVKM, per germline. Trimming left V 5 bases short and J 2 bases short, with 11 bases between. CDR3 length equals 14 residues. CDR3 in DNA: TGTGCCAGCAGTCCGTCGGGGATCACAGATACGCAGTATTTT. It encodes CASSPSGITDTQYF.

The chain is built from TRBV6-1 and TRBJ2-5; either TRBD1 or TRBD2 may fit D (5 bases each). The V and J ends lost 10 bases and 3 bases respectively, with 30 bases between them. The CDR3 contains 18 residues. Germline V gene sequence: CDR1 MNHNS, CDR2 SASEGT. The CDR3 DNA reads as TGTGCCACCAACTTACCTTTGGACCGGGGCAGTGACAAAGAGACCCAGTACTTC. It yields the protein CATNLPLDRGSDKETQYF.

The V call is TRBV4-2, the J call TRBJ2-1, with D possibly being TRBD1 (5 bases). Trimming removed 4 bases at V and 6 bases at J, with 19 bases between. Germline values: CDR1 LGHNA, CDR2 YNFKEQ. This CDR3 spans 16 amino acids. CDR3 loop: CASSPKRIQVANEQFF. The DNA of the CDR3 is TGTGCCAGCAGCCCTAAGAGGATACAGGTAGCCAATGAGCAGTTCTTC.

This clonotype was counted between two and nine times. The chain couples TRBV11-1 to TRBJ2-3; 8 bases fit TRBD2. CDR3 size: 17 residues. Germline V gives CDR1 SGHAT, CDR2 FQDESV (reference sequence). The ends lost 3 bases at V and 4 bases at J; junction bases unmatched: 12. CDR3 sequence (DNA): TGTGCCAGCAGCTTTACGGCGCTTCGGGGGGGAGCAGATACGCAGTATTTT. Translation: CASSFTALRGGADTQYF.

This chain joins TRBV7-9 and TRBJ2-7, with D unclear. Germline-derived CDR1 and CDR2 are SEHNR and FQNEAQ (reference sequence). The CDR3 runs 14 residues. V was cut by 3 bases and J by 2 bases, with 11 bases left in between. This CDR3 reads CASSFKGGTYEQYF. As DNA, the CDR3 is TGTGCCAGCAGCTTCAAGGGCGGCACCTACGAGCAGTACTTC.

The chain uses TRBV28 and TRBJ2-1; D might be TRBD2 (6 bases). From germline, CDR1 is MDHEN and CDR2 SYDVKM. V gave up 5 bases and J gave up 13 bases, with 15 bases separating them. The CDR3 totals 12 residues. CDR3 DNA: TGTGCCAGCAGTAGTAGTGGAGCGGGTCAGTTCTTC. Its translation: CASSSSGAGQFF. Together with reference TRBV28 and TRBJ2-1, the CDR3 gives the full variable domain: DVKVTQSSRYLVKRTGEKVFLECVQDMDHENMFWYRQDPGLGLRLIYFSYDVKMKEKGDIPEGYSVSREKKERFSLILESASTNQTSMYLCASSSSGAGQFFGPGTRLTVL.

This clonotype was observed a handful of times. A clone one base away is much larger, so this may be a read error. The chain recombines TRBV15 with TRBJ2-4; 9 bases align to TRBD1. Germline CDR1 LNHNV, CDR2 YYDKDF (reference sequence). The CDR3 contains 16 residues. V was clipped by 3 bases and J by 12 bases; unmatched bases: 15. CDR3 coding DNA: TGTGCCACCAGCAGGCCGACAGGGGGAGGGCTACACACTCAGTACTTC. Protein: CATSRPTGGGLHTQYF.

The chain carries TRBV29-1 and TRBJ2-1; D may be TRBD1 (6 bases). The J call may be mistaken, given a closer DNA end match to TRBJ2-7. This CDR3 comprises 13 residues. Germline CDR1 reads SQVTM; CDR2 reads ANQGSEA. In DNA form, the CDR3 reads TGCAGCGTTAAGGGGGTAATGCTCTACGAGCAGTACTTC. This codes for CSVKGVMLYEQYF.

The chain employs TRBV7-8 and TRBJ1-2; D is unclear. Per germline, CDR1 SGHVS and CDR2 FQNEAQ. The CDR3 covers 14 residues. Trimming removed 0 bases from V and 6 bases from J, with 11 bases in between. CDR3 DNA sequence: TGTGCCAGCAGCTTAGCTTTTTTGGGAGATGGCTACACCTTC. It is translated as CASSLAFLGDGYTF.

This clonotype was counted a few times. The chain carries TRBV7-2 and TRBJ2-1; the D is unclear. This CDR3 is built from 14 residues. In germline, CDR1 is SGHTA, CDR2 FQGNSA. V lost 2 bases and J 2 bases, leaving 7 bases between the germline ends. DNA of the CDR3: TGTGCCAGCAGCTTACCGGGCACCTACAATGAGCAGTTCTTC. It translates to CASSLPGTYNEQFF.

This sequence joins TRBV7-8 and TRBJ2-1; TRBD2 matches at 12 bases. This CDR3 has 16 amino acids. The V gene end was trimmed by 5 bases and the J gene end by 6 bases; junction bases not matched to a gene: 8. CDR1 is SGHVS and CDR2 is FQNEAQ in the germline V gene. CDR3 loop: CASSLWETSGSNEQFF. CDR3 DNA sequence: TGTGCCAGCAGCCTATGGGAGACTAGCGGGAGCAATGAGCAGTTCTTC.

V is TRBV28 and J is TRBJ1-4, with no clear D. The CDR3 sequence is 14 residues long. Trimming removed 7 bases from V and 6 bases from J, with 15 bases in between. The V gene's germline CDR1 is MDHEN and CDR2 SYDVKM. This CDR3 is CASTYRGGYEKLFF. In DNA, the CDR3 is TGTGCCAGCACCTACCGGGGAGGGTATGAAAAACTGTTTTTT.

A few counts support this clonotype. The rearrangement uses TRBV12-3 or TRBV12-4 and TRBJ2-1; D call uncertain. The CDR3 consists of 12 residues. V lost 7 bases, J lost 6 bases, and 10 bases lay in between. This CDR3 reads CASTDSGNEQFF. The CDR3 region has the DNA TGTGCCAGCACCGATAGTGGCAATGAGCAGTTCTTC.